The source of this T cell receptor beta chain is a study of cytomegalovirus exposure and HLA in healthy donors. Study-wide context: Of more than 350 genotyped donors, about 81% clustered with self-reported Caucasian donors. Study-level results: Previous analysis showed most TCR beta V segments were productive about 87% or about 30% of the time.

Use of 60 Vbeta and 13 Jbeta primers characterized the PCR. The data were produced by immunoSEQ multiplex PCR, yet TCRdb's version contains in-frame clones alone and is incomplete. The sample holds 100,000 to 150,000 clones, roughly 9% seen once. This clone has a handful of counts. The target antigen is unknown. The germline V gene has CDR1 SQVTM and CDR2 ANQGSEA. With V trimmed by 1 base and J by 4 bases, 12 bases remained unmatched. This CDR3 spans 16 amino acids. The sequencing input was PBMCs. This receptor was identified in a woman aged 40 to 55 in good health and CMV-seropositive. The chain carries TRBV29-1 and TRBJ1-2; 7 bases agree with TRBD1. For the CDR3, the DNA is TGCAGCGTTGAAGGAGAAGCGTCAGGGGGACCCTATGGCTACACCTTC. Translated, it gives CSVEGEASGGPYGYTF. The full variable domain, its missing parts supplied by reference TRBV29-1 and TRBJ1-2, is SAVISQKPSRDICQRGTSLTIQCQVDSQVTMMFWYRQQPGQSLTLIATANQGSEATYESGFVIDKFPISRPNLTFSTLTVSNMSPEDSSIYLCSVEGEASGGPYGYTFGSGTRLTVV.